The T cell receptor (beta chain) under discussion was sequenced for a study of response to subunit inactivated influenza vaccine. Study observations and caveats: Authors suggested few new T cells are recruited by each seasonal influenza vaccination.

The CDR3 length is 14 residues. J gave up 7 bases and V 5 bases, and 7 bases lay outside the gene matches. With respect to this clonotype: Its antigen is unknown.

From the RT-PCR reads, TCRdb called clonotypes with MiXCR, one entry per CDR3 protein. The sample yields about 700,000 distinct CDR3 sequences, 11% to 15% seen once. This TCR was sampled from a man aged 50 to 60 who received an inactivated influenza vaccine. Sample: PBMCs from blood, taken around 15 days before vaccination. The V and J genes are TRBV12-3 or TRBV12-4 and TRBJ2-7, with 11 bases aligning to TRBD2. The DNA of the CDR3 is TGTGCCAGCAGTAGCAGTAGCGGGAGGGGTGAGCAGTACTTC. Encoded protein: CASSSSSGRGEQYF.